This TCR beta chain was identified in a study of blood T cell repertoires in COVID-19 (TCRdb year 2020). Regarding the study in general: Samples from collaborators originated in the United States, Italy and Spain and spanned both the acute and convalescent phases of COVID-19. HLA class I and class II types, where available, came from metadata supplied by the sample provider rather than from assay-based typing. A freely available public database, intended as a resource for researchers studying the immune response to SARS-CoV-2, is where the repertoires were released. Samples were obtained from the ongoing ImmuneRACE study (first 160 participants) and from over a thousand subjects provided by 6 global collaborators. The dataset comprised deeply sampled blood TCRbeta repertoires from subjects exposed to, actively infected with, or recovered from COVID-19. The prospective study material was composed of cDNA or gDNA derived from T cells, B-cell-depleted T cells, or PBMCs. Nearly every sample came with metadata listing a de-identified subject ID, COVID-19 status, age in years and sex.

TCRbeta CDR3 regions were amplified from genomic DNA by means of the immunoSEQ Assay, a bias-controlled multiplex PCR. The study's processing was this. Within the assay, amplification of reference gene primers was used to estimate how many nucleated cells each sample contained. To quantify the absolute abundance of each unique TCRbeta CDR3 rearrangement, sequence reads were collapsed and filtered. For each sample, productive Simpson clonality was calculated as the square root of Simpson's diversity index across productive rearrangements. This immuneACCESS table, as held by TCRdb, lists in-frame sequences with V and J called but not all clones. Of the missing ones, under half trace to an unresolved V gene in checked studies; the others have no known cause. The V and J calls and the clone size are those of that table, but D and trimming were determined from the DNA. For this sample the table gives about 270,000 clones, of which 75% to 90% were detected only once. Over 8.5% of the sample comes from the top ten.

Broad study findings and their caveats: Clinical and demographic metadata were provided uncurated, with the amount varying by source and participant.

The collaborating institutions used their own protocols to collect whole blood in K2EDTA tubes. Collaborator samples were shipped for TCRbeta analysis as frozen whole blood, isolated PBMCs, or DNA extracted from either sample type. This clone occurred many times. The antigen it recognizes is unknown. Nothing much larger sits one base from this clone, and base qualities are not available. Sequenced sample: peripheral blood. The origin of this receptor is a human donor in a cohort sampled during active COVID-19.

The CDR3 is CASSPGLGSTDTQYF. The bases are TGTGCCAGCAGTCCTGGACTAGGGAGCACAGATACGCAGTATTTT. The chain links TRBV6-6 with TRBJ2-3; the central 7 bases match TRBD2. The CDR3 holds 15 amino acids from the cysteine to the phenylalanine. Only the CDR3 part of the read is kept: 45 bases, read in frame from the first base. V is pruned by 5 bases and J by 0 bases, leaving 5 bases of the junction without a gene match. CDR1 and CDR2 are read off the germline V gene (reference sequence) as MNHNY and SVGAGI.